Sequencing of this T cell receptor beta chain was carried out in a study of T cell changes during pregnancy in multiple sclerosis. The method was immunoSEQ multiplex PCR; TCRdb's version includes in-frame clones alone and lacks a portion of them. Here the sample spans 25,000 to 35,000 clones, about 91% being singletons. This clone was detected once. The sequence derives from a female donor in good health, enrolled as a control in a pregnancy study. The material was peripheral blood, obtained in the first trimester of pregnancy.

CDR3 bases: TGTGCCACTAAGGGGGAGGGACCTAGCTCCTACGAGCAGTACTTC. Protein product: CATKGEGPSSYEQYF. This chain uses TRBV7-9 with TRBJ2-7, with D possibly TRBD2 on 7 matching bases. The V and J ends lost 10 bases and 0 bases respectively, with 19 bases between them. Germline V gene sequence: CDR1 SEHNR, CDR2 FQNEAQ (reference sequence). This CDR3 is 15 amino acids long.